This entry is about one T cell receptor (beta chain). This clonotype has a count of ten or more. Its cognate antigen has yet to be identified. No much larger clonotype is one base removed from it; base qualities were not supplied. The sample is drawn from a study of T-cell reconstitution after alpha-beta-depleted transplantation in children (TCRdb year 2016). Context from the whole study: T-cell immune reconstitution after TCRalphabeta/CD19-depleted allogeneic hematopoietic cell transplantation in children was quantitatively tracked in the study by means of TCR repertoire profiling.

The CDR3 holds 17 amino acids from the cysteine to the phenylalanine. Only CDR3 DNA is held: 51 bases, read in frame from base 1. CDR1 and CDR2 were assigned from the germline V gene (reference sequence) as DFQATT and SNEGSKA. V has 3 bases trimmed and J has 2 bases trimmed; junction bases matching no gene number 13. Receptors were amplified or captured by PCR. Sequencing was carried out with an Illumina HiSeq 2500. Molecular barcoding was employed in the preparation of TCR libraries, with unique molecular identifiers being used to normalize TCRbeta repertoire quantification. TCRdb handled the public reads itself, with Q25 trimming in fastp and clone calling in MiXCR, and kept productive beta chains. Identical CDR3 protein sequences are pooled into one entry, listed with their most common genes and DNA. Recorded for this sample are approximately 250,000 distinct CDR3 sequences; over 9.5% of them occurred a single time. Around 5.1% of the sample belongs to the ten largest clones.

This TCR derives from a human donor who donated a stem cell graft to a child with SCID. The sequenced sample was PBMCs from the stem cell graft donor, obtained from the stem cell graft. Recombination connected TRBV20-1 to TRBJ2-3, with 8 central nucleotides matching TRBD1. The CDR3 corresponds to CSASKPRGQENTDTQYF. The bases read TGCAGTGCTAGCAAACCCCGGGGACAGGAGAACACAGATACGCAGTATTTT.